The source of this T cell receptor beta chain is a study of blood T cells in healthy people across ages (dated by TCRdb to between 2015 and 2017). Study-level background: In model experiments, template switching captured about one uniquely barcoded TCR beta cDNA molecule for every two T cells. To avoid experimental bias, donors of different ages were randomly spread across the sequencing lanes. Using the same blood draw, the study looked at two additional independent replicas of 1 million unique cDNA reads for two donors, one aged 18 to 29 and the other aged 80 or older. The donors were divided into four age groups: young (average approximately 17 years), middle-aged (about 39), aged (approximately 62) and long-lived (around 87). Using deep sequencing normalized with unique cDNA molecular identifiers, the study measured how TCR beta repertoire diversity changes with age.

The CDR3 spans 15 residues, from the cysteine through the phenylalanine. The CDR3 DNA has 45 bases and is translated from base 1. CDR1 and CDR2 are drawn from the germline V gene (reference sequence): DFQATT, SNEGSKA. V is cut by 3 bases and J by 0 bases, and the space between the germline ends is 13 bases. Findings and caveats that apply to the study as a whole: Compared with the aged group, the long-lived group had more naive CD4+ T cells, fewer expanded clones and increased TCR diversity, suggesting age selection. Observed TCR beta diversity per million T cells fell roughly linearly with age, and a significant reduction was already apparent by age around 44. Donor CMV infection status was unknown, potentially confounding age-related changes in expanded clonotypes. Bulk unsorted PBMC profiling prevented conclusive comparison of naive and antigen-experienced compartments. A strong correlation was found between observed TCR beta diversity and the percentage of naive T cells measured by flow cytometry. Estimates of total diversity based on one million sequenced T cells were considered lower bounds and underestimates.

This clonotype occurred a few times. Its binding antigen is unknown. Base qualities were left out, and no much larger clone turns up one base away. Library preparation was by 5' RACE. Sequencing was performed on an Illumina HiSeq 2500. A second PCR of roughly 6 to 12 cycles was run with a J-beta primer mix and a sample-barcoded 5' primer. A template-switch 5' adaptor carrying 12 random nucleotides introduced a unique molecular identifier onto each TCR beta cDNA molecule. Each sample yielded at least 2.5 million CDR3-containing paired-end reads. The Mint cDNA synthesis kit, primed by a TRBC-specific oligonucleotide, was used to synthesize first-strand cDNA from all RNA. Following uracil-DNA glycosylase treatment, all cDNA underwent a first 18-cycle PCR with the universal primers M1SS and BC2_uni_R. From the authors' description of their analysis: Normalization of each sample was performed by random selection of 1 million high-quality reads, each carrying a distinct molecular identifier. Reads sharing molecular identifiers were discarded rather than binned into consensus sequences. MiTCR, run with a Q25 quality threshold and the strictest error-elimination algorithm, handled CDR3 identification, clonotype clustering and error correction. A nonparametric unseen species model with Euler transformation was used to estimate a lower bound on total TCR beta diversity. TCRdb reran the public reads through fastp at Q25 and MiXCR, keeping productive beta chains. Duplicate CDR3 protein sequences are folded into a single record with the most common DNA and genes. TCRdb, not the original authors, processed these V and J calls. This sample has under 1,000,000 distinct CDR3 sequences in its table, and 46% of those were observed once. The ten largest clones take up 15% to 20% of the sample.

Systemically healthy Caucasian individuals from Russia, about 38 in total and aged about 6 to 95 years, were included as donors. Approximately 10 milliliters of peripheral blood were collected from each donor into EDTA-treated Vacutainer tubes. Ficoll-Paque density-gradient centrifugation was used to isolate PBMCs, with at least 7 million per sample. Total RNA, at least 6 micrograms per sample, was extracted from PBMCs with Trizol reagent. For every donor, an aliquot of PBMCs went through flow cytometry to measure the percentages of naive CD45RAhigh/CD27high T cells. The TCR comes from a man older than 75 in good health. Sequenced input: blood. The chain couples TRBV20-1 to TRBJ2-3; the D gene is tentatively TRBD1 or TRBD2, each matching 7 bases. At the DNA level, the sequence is TGCAGTGCTAGGGGAGGGGGCGGAAGCACAGATACGCAGTATTTT. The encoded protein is CSARGGGGSTDTQYF.